This T cell receptor (beta chain) is from a study of response to subunit inactivated influenza vaccine (dated by TCRdb to 2017 to 2018). In terms of the full investigation: The study used deep quantitative T cell receptor repertoire profiling to track responses to a trivalent subunit inactivated influenza vaccine.

The library was produced with RT-PCR. Sequencing relied on an Illumina HiSeq 2500. TCRdb cleaned the public reads at Q25 with fastp, built clones with MiXCR and kept in-frame beta chains. Identical CDR3 protein sequences are pooled into one entry, listed with their most common genes and DNA. Within this sample are around 470,000 distinct CDR3 sequences, with approximately 7.2% of them counted one time only. The ten largest make up less than 15% of the sample. What the work shows at the level of the full study, not this receptor alone: According to the authors, only a limited number of new T cells may be recruited by each seasonal influenza vaccination.

V loses 0 bases of germline sequence and J loses 3 bases, and the interval between the two ends is 11 bases. The germline V gene (reference sequence) yields LGHDT for CDR1 and YNNKEL for CDR2. The CDR3 spans 15 residues, from the cysteine through the phenylalanine. Of the read, only the CDR3 DNA is kept; its 45 bases are in frame from base 1. There are a few counts of this clonotype. Its antigen has not been determined. Base qualities are not recorded, but no much larger clone differs from it by a single base. The rearranged segments are TRBV3-1 and TRBJ2-5, with the D call perhaps TRBD1 or TRBD2, as 5 bases match in each case. This receptor was obtained from a man aged 50-75 years who received an inactivated influenza vaccine. Donor details come from another sample of the same person, matched by shared clones. The sample in question was PBMCs from blood, obtained around 25 months after vaccination. The CDR3 protein is CASSQDPRGEETQYF. The DNA sequence reads TGTGCCAGCAGCCAAGACCCAAGAGGGGAAGAGACCCAGTACTTC.